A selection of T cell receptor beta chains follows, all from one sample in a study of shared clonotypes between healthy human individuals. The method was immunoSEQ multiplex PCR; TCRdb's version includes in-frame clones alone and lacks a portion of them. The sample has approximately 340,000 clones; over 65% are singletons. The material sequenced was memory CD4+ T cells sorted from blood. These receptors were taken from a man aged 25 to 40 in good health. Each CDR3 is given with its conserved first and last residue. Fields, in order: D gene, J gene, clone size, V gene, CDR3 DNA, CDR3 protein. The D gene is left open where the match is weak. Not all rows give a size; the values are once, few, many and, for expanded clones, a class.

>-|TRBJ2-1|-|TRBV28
TGTGCCAGCAGGCTAGTTAACGACAATGAGCAGTTCTTC
CASRLVNDNEQFF
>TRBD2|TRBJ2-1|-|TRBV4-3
TGCGCCAGCAGCCAACTTCACGGGACTAGCGGGGCGAGCTCCTACAATGAGCAGTTCTTC
CASSQLHGTSGASSYNEQFF
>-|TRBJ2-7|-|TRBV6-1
TGTGCCAGCAGGATTGACCCGGTCTCCTACGAGCAGTACTTC
CASRIDPVSYEQYF
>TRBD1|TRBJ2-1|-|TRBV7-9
TGTGCCAGCAGCTTGGGACAGGGCTTAGGGAGGAATGAGCAGTTCTTC
CASSLGQGLGRNEQFF
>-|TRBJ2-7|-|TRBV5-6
TGTGCCAGCAGGTCTTGGGGGGCTGCTTTCGAGCAGTACTTC
CASRSWGAAFEQYF
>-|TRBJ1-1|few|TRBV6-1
TGTGCCAGCAGGATTGGTCTAAGGAACACTGAAGCTTTCTTT
CASRIGLRNTEAFF
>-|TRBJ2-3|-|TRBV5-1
TGCGCCAGCAGCGTAGCGTTTCCAGATACGCAGTATTTT
CASSVAFPDTQYF
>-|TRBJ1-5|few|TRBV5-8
TGTGCCAGCAGTCATTGGGGGGTTAGCAATCAGCCCCAGCATTTT
CASSHWGVSNQPQHF
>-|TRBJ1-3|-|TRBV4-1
TGCGCCAGCAGCCGCGGGGGGTTCGTCGCCGCGGGAAACACCATATATTTT
CASSRGGFVAAGNTIYF
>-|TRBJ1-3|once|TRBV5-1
TGCGCCAGCAGCGACAGGCACTCTGGAAACACCATATATTTT
CASSDRHSGNTIYF
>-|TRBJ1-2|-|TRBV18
TGTGCCAGCTCACCACCGTCACACTTTAACTATGGCTACACCTTC
CASSPPSHFNYGYTF
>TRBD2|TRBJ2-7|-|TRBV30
TGTGCCTGGAGTGTATTAGTGGGAGGGCCAGGGGAGCAGTACTTC
CAWSVLVGGPGEQYF
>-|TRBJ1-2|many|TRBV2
TGTGCCAGCAGTGAGGATCAGGGTTACTATGGCTACACCTTC
CASSEDQGYYGYTF
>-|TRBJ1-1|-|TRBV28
TGTGCCAGCAGTCCTCAAACAGGGGAAGCTTTCTTT
CASSPQTGEAFF
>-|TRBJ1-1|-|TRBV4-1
TGCGCCAGCAGCCAAGATGGGGTTATGAACACTGAAGCTTTCTTT
CASSQDGVMNTEAFF
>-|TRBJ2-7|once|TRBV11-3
TGTGCCAGCAGCCCCGGTCTCTCCGATACGAGAGAGCAGTACTTC
CASSPGLSDTREQYF
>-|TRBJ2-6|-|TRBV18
TGTGCCAGCTCACCAGATAGGGGGTCTGGGGCCAACGTCCTGACTTTC
CASSPDRGSGANVLTF
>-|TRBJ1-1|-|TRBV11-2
TGTGCCAGCAGCTTCGCCCCGTTGGGAACTGAAGCTTTCTTT
CASSFAPLGTEAFF
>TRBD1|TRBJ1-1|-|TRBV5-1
TGCGCCAGCAAAAAGACAGGGGCACGGAACACTGAAGCTTTCTTT
CASKKTGARNTEAFF
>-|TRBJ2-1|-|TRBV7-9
TGTGCCAGCAGCCCCGGCGGGAACCCCGGCGACAATGAGCAGTTCTTC
CASSPGGNPGDNEQFF
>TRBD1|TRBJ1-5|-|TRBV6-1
TGTGCCAGCAGTTCGAACAGGGGTGATCAGCCCCAGCATTTT
CASSSNRGDQPQHF
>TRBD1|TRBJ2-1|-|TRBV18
TGTGCCAGCTCACGAGACAGGGACGGGGTCAAGTTCTTC
CASSRDRDGVKFF
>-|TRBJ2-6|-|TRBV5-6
TGTGCCAGCAGCTCGCCTAACTCTGGGGCCAACGTCCTGACTTTC
CASSSPNSGANVLTF
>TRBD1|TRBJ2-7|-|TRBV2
TGTGCCAGCAGCGTGTGGACAGGGACCCTATTC
CASSVWTGTLF
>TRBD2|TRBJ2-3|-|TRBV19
TGTGCCAGTAGTCAGGGACTAGAGGATACGCAGTATTTT
CASSQGLEDTQYF
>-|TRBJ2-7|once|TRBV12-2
TGTGCAAGTCGCTTAGCGAGGAGGGGGCGACCCTACGAGCAGTACTTC
CASRLARRGRPYEQYF
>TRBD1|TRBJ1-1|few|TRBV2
TGTGCCAGCAGTGATGCGAGGGGGCGAGGTGAAGCTTTCTTT
CASSDARGRGEAFF
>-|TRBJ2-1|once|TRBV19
TGTGCCAGTAGTGCTGTGGGTCAATACCGCTCCTACAATGAGCAGTTCTTC
CASSAVGQYRSYNEQFF
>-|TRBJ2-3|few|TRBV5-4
TGTGCCAGCAGCTTCCCCGGGAGTGGAGATACGCAGTATTTT
CASSFPGSGDTQYF
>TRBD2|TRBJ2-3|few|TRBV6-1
TGTGCCAGCAGTGATATACTAGCGGGAGGCCAGCGCGGCACAGATACGCAGTATTTT
CASSDILAGGQRGTDTQYF
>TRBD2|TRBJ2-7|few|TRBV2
TGTGCCAAGCAACTAGCGAACTACGAGCAGTACTTC
CAKQLANYEQYF
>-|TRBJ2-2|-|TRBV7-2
TGTGCCAGCAGTCTAACTAGTTCTGGCGGGGAGCTGTTTTTT
CASSLTSSGGELFF
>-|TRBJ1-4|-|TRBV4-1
TGCGCCAGCAGCCAAGATCGTGTGCTCACGTACGAAAAACTGTTTTTT
CASSQDRVLTYEKLFF
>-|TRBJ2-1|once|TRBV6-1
TGTGCCAGCAATTTCGTAGGCAATGAGCAGTTCTTC
CASNFVGNEQFF
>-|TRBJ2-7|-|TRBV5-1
TGCGCCAGCAGCTTGACAGGGATATACGAGCAGTACTTC
CASSLTGIYEQYF
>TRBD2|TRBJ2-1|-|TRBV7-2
TGTGCCAGCAGACCTAGCGGAAGCTCCTACAATGAGCAGTTCTTC
CASRPSGSSYNEQFF
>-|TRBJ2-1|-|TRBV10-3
TGTGCCATCAGGAAAATGACTAGCTACAATGAGCAGTTCTTC
CAIRKMTSYNEQFF
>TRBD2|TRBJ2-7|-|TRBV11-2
TGTGCCAGCAGCCCTTCGGGAGGGCCGTTTAACGAGCAGTACTTC
CASSPSGGPFNEQYF
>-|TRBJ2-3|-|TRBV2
TGTGCCAGCAGCGCCACCGCCAGCCCAGATACGCAGTATTTT
CASSATASPDTQYF
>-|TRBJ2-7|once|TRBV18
TGTGCCAGCTCACCACCAATCCACACAACCTCCTACGAGCAGTACTTC
CASSPPIHTTSYEQYF
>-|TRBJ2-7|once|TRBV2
TGTGCCAGCAGCAGAGACTTACACGCCTACGAGCAGTACTTC
CASSRDLHAYEQYF
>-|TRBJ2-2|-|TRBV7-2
TGTGCCAGCAGCTTAGAAATGGACACCGGGGAGCTGTTTTTT
CASSLEMDTGELFF
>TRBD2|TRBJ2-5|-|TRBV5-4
TGTGCCAGTAGGGCGGGGGAAACGGGGGAGACCCAGTACTTC
CASRAGETGETQYF
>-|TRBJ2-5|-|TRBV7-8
TGTGCCAGCAGCTTACTGACAAGCACGGAGACCCAGTACTTC
CASSLLTSTETQYF
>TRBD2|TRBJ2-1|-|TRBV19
TGTGCCAGTAGTATAGACCTAGCGGGAAATCGTATTGGTGAGCAGTTCTTC
CASSIDLAGNRIGEQFF
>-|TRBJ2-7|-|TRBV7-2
TGTGCCAGCAGCCAGCCCTCCTACGAGCAGTACTTC
CASSQPSYEQYF
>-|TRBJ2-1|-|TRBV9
TGTGCCAGCAGCGTAGCCAAGACGAGCGGGCTCGAATACAATGAGCAGTTCTTC
CASSVAKTSGLEYNEQFF
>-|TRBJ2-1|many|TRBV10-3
TGTGCCATCAGTGGAGGGGGAGGTCCCAATGAGCAGTTCTTC
CAISGGGGPNEQFF
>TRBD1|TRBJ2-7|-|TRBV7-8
TGTGCCAGCAGCTTAGCAAGGACAGGGTCGGCGGAGCAGTACTTC
CASSLARTGSAEQYF